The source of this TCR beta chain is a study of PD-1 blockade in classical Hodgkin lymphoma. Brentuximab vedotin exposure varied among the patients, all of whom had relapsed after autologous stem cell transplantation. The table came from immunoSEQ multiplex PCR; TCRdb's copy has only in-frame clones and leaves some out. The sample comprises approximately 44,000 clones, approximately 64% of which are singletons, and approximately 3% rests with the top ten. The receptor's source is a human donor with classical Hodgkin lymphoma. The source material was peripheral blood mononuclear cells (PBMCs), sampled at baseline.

The CDR3 here is CASSLVAGGNEQFF. The CDR3, as DNA: TGTGCCAGCAGTTTGGTAGCGGGGGGGAATGAGCAGTTCTTC. This sequence joins TRBV27 and TRBJ2-1; 11 positions match TRBD2. The CDR3 length is 14 residues. Germline assignment: CDR1 MNHEY and CDR2 SMNVEV (reference sequence). V was pared by 3 bases and J by 7 bases, with 2 bases of the junction left unmatched.